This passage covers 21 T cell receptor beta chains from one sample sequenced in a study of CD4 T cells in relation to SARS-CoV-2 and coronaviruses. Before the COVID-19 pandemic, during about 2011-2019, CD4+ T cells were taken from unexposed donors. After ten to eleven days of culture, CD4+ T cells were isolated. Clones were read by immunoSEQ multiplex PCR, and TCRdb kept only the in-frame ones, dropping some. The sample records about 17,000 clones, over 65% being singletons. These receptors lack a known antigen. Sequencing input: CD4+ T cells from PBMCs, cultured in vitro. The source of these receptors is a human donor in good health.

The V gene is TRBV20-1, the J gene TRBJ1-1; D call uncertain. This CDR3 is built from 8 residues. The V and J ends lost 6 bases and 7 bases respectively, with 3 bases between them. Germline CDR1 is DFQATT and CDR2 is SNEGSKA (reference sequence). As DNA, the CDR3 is TGCAGTGCGAATGAAGCTTTCTTT. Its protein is CSANEAFF.

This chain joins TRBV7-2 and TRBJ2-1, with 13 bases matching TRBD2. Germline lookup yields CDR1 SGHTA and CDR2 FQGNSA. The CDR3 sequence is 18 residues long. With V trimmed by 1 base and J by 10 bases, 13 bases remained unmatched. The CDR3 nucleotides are TGTGCCAGCAGCTTAGTCAGAACTAGCGGGAGGGAGTCCGAGGAGCAGTTCTTC. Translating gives CASSLVRTSGRESEEQFF.

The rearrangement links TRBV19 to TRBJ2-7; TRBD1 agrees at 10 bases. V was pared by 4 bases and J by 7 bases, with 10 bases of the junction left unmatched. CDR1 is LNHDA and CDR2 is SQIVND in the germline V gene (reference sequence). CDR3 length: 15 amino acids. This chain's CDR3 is CASSTQGQGSGEQYF. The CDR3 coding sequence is TGTGCCAGTAGTACGCAGGGACAGGGGTCGGGGGAGCAGTACTTC.

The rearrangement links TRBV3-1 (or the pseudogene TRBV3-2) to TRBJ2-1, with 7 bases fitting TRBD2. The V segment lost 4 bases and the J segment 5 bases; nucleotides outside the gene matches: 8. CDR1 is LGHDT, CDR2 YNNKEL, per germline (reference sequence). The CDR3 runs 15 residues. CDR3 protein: CASSPSGEKNNEQFF. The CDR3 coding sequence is TGTGCCAGCAGCCCTAGCGGAGAGAAGAACAATGAGCAGTTCTTC.

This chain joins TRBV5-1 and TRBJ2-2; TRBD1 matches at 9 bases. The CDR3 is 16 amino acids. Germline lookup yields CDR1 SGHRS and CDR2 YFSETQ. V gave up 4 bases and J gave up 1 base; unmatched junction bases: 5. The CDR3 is CASSLWGQGNTGELFF. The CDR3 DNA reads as TGCGCCAGCAGCCTGTGGGGACAGGGGAACACCGGGGAGCTGTTTTTT.

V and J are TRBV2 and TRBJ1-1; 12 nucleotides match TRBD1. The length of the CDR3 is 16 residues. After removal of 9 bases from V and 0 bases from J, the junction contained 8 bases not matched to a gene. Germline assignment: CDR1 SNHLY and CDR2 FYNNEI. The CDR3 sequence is CARLRDRGRVNTEAFF. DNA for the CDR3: TGTGCCAGGCTCCGGGACAGGGGGCGCGTGAACACTGAAGCTTTCTTT.

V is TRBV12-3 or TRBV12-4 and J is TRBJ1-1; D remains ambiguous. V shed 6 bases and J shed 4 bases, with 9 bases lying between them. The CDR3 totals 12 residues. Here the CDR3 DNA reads TGTGCCAGCAGCCAAAAAGGCACTGAAGCTTTCTTT. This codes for CASSQKGTEAFF.

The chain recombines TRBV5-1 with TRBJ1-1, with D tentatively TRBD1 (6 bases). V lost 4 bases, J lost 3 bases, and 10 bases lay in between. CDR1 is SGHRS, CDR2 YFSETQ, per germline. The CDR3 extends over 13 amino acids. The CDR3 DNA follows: TGCGCCAGCAGCCAAAACAGGGACACTGAAGCTTTCTTT. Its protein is CASSQNRDTEAFF.

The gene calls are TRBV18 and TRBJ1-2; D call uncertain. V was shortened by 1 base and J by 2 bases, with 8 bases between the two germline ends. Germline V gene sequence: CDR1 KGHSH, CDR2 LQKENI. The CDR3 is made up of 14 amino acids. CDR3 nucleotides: TGTGCCAGCTCACCACAGGCGGCAAACTATGGCTACACCTTC. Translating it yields CASSPQAANYGYTF.

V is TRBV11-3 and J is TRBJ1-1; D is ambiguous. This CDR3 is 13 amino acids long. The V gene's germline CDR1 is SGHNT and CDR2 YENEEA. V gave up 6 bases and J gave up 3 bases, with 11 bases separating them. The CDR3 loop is CASRLRMDTEAFF. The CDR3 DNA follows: TGTGCCAGCAGGCTAAGGATGGACACTGAAGCTTTCTTT. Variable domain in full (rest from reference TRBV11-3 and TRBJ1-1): EAGVVQSPRYKIIEKKQPVAFWCNPISGHNTLYWYLQNLGQGPELLIRYENEEAVDDSQLPKDRFSAERLKGVDSTLKIQPAELGDSAVYLCASRLRMDTEAFFGQGTRLTVV.

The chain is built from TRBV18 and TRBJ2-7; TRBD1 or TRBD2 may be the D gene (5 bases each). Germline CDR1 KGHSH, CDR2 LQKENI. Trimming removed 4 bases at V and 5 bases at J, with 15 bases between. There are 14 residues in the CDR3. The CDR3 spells CASSHPGTDHEQYF. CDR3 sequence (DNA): TGTGCCAGCTCACACCCTGGGACGGACCACGAGCAGTACTTC.

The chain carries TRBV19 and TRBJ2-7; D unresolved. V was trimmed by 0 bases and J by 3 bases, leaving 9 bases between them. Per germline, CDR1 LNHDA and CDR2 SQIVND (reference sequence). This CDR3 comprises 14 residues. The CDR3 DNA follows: TGTGCCAGTAGTATAGATCAGAACGGCTACGAGCAGTACTTC. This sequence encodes CASSIDQNGYEQYF.

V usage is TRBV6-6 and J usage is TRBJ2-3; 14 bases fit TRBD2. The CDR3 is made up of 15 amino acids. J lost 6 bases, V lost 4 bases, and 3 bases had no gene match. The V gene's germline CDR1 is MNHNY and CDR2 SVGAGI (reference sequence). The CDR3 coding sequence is TGTGCCAGCAGTTCGGGACTAGCGGGAGTCGATACGCAGTATTTT. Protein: CASSSGLAGVDTQYF.

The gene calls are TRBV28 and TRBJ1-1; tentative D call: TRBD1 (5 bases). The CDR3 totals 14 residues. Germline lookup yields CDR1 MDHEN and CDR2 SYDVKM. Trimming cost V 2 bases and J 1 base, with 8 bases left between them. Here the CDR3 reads CASSLPGPNTEAFF. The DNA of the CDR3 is TGTGCCAGCAGTTTACCGGGGCCGAACACTGAAGCTTTCTTT.

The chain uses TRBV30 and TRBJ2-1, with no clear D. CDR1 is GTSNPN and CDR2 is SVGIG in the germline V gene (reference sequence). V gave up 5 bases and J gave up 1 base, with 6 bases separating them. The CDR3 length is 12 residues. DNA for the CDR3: TGTGCCTGGGGGCCGTCCTACAATGAGCAGTTCTTC. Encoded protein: CAWGPSYNEQFF.

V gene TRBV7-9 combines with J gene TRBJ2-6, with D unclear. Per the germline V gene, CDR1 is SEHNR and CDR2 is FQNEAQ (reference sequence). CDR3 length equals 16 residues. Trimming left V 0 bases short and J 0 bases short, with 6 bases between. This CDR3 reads CASSLAKGSGANVLTF. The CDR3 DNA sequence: TGTGCCAGCAGCTTAGCGAAGGGCTCTGGGGCCAACGTCCTGACTTTC.

The CDR3 protein is CASSLGRPLLTQYF. In DNA, the CDR3 is TGCGCCAGCAGCTTGGGTAGGCCCCTTCTGACCCAGTACTTC. This chain links TRBV5-1 with TRBJ2-5; D ambiguous. This CDR3 has 14 residues. V dropped 0 bases and J dropped 7 bases, with 13 bases sitting between them. The germline V gene has CDR1 SGHRS and CDR2 YFSETQ.

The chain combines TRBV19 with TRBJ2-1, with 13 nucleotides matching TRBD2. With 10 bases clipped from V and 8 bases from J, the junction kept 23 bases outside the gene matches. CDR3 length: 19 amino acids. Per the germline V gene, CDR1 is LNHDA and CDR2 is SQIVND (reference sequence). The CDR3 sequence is CATRFSGLAGEVQYYEQFF. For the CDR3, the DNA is TGTGCCACCCGATTTAGTGGACTAGCGGGAGAGGTCCAATATTATGAGCAGTTCTTC. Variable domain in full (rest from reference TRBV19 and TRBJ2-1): DGGITQSPKYLFRKEGQNVTLSCEQNLNHDAMYWYRQDPGQGLRLIYYSQIVNDFQKGDIAEGYSVSREKKESFPLTVTSAQKNPTAFYLCATRFSGLAGEVQYYEQFFGPGTRLTVL.

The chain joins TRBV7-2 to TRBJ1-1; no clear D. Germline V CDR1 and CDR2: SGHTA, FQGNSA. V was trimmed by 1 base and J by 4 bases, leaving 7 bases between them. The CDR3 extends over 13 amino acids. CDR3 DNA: TGTGCCAGCAGCTTAGAACTTCTCACTGAAGCTTTCTTT. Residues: CASSLELLTEAFF.

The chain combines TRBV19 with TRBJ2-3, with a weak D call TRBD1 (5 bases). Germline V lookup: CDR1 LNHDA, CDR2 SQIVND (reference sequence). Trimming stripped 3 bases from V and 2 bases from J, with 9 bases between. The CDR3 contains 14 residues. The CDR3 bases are TGTGCCAGTAGTATGGGGCCATTCACAGATACGCAGTATTTT. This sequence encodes CASSMGPFTDTQYF.

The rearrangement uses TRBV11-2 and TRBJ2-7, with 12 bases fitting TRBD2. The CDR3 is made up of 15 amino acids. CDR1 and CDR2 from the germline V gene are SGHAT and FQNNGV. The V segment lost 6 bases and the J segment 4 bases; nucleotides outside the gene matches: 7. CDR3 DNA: TGTGCCAGCAGTTCGTCGGGACTAGCGGGTTACGAGCAGTACTTC. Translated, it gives CASSSSGLAGYEQYF. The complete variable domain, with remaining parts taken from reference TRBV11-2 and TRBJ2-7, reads EAGVAQSPRYKIIEKRQSVAFWCNPISGHATLYWYQQILGQGPKLLIQFQNNGVVDDSQLPKDRFSAERLKGVDSTLKIQPAKLEDSAVYLCASSSSGLAGYEQYFGPGTRLTVT.